Many counts were recorded for the clone carrying this T cell receptor (beta chain). The antigen is not known. Time point: sample taken at primary tumor resection. Donation came from 70 or so patients with untreated early-stage non-small cell lung cancer. This sample is part of a study of spatial heterogeneity in lung cancer. The CDR3 totals 13 residues. From germline, CDR1 is SQVTM and CDR2 ANQGSEA. The V end was cut by 2 bases, the J end by 5 bases, with 11 bases between. General study results and limits: Tumors with more nonsynonymous mutations had more expanded intratumoral alpha and beta TCRs. Ubiquitous nonsynonymous mutations were tracked by counts of ubiquitous expanded TCRs, and regional ones by counts of regional expanded TCRs.

TCRdb re-called the 5' RACE reads through MiXCR, storing one row per CDR3 protein. The table records nearly 25,000 distinct CDR3 sequences, 8% to 10% of them present only once. J is TRBJ2-3 and V is TRBV29-1; possibly TRBD2 for D (6 bases). The source material was lung tumor tissue, sampled at surgery. The receptor was isolated from a male donor with early-stage non-small cell lung cancer. DNA of the CDR3: TGCAGCGTTGAATGGGGAGGTGGAGATACGCAGTATTTT. Protein sequence: CSVEWGGGDTQYF.